This is a list of T cell receptor beta chains from one sample in a study of cytomegalovirus exposure and HLA in healthy donors. Measured with immunoSEQ multiplex PCR; TCRdb has only the in-frame clones, and not every one. The sample consists of 50,000 to 70,000 clones, 77% of them appearing once. The sample comprised PBMCs. The receptors derive from a female donor in good health and CMV-seronegative. CDR3s include the opening cysteine and the closing phenylalanine or tryptophan. Fields, in order: clone size, D gene, V gene, J gene, CDR3 DNA, CDR3 protein. A D gene is named only where the DNA matches it firmly. Only part of the rows carry a size: once, few, many, or a class if the clone is expanded.

-,-,TRBV5-4,TRBJ2-5,TGTGCCAGCAGCCTGCCGGGGAATGATAAGACCCAGTACTTC,CASSLPGNDKTQYF
few,-,TRBV25-1,TRBJ2-7,TGTGCCAGCAGTGATAATGAGCAGAAGGCGGCCTACGAGCAGTACTTC,CASSDNEQKAAYEQYF
-,-,TRBV6-1,TRBJ1-1,TGTGCCAGCACCCTGACAGGATCGAAACGTGAAGCTTTCTTT,CASTLTGSKREAFF
-,-,TRBV7-3,TRBJ1-2,TGTGCCAGCAGCGCCTACAGGTCCGGTAACTATGGCTACACCTTC,CASSAYRSGNYGYTF
-,TRBD2,TRBV30,TRBJ2-7,TGTGCCTGGAGTGTACGGGGTAGCGGGAGGGCTTTGATGGGCTACGAGCAGTACTTC,CAWSVRGSGRALMGYEQYF
few,-,TRBV28,TRBJ1-1,TGTGCCAGCGGGATATCAAAGGACTTTCGACTACGGTTT,CASGISKDFRLRF
-,TRBD1,TRBV19,TRBJ1-5,TGTGCCAGTAGTATGGAGACAGGGGGCAATCAGCCCCAGCATTTT,CASSMETGGNQPQHF
-,TRBD2,TRBV7-2,TRBJ2-1,TGTGCCAGCAGCTTATACCTAGCGGGAGGGCTTCGACCCTACAATGAGCAGTTCTTC,CASSLYLAGGLRPYNEQFF
-,TRBD2,TRBV4-3,TRBJ2-1,TGCGCCAGCAGCCAAGATCCGGGACTAGTATATGAGCAGTTCTTC,CASSQDPGLVYEQFF
-,TRBD1,TRBV5-1,TRBJ2-3,TGCGCCAGCAGCTTCCAAGGACAGGGAGTAGATACGCAGTATTTT,CASSFQGQGVDTQYF
-,-,TRBV14,TRBJ2-7,TGTGCCAGCAGCCTCCGGGACAATGGATACGAGCAGTACTTC,CASSLRDNGYEQYF
-,-,TRBV6-5,TRBJ1-1,TGTGCCAGCAGTTACAGTCAGGGGCCGAACACTGAAGCTTTCTTT,CASSYSQGPNTEAFF
-,-,TRBV28,TRBJ2-7,TGTGCCAGCAGTTTAGTAATCCACGAGCAGTACTTC,CASSLVIHEQYF
-,-,TRBV23-1,TRBJ2-3,TGCGCCAGCAGGAGGGGACTCCATACGCAGTATTTT,CASRRGLHTQYF
-,TRBD2,TRBV5-6,TRBJ2-1,TGTGCCACCCGACGGACTAGCGGATACAATGAGCAGTTCTTC,CATRRTSGYNEQFF
-,TRBD1,TRBV18,TRBJ2-3,TGTGCCAGCTCACCATTCCAGGGGGCTACAGATACGCAGTATTTT,CASSPFQGATDTQYF
-,TRBD1,TRBV6-4,TRBJ2-3,TGTGCCAGCAGTGAGACGGGACAGCAGACAGATACGCAGTATTTT,CASSETGQQTDTQYF
-,TRBD1,TRBV18,TRBJ1-6,TGTGCCAGCTCACGAGTAGAGCCGGACAGGGTCTCTTCACCCCTCCACTTT,CASSRVEPDRVSSPLHF
-,-,TRBV29-1,TRBJ2-3,TGCAGCGTTGGGACTACCGTACCAAGCACAGATACGCAGTATTTT,CSVGTTVPSTDTQYF
-,-,TRBV28,TRBJ1-6,TGTGCCAGCAGTTTATTCGGTCACGATAATTCACCCCTCCACTTT,CASSLFGHDNSPLHF
-,TRBD2,TRBV7-9,TRBJ2-1,TGTGCCAGCAGCTCAGCGGGGGCCTGGATCTTC,CASSSAGAWIF
-,-,TRBV18,TRBJ1-5,TGTGCCAGCGGGGACTTCAATCAGCCCCAGCATTTT,CASGDFNQPQHF
-,-,TRBV28,TRBJ2-5,TGTGCCAGCAGTGGCAGACAGGTACGATCAGAGACCCAGTACTTC,CASSGRQVRSETQYF
-,TRBD1,TRBV6-1,TRBJ2-7,TGTGCCAGCAGTGAGGACAGGGGCTCCGAGCAGTACTTC,CASSEDRGSEQYF
once,-,TRBV9,TRBJ2-1,TGTGCCAGCGGCATCCAGGGACATTCCTCCTACAATGAGCAGTTCTTC,CASGIQGHSSYNEQFF
-,TRBD1,TRBV30,TRBJ2-3,TGTGCCTGGAACATAGACAGGGCCCTCCCTACGCAGTATTTT,CAWNIDRALPTQYF
-,TRBD1,TRBV28,TRBJ1-6,TGTGCCAGCAGGACAGGGCCTTCACCCCTCCACTTT,CASRTGPSPLHF
few,TRBD2,TRBV11-2,TRBJ2-2,TGTGCCAGCAGCCTGACTAGCCTGAACACCGGGGAGCTGTTTTTT,CASSLTSLNTGELFF
-,-,TRBV9,TRBJ2-5,TGTGCCAGCAGCGCGACGATACAGGATACTCAAGAGACCCAGTACTTC,CASSATIQDTQETQYF
-,-,TRBV27,TRBJ2-7,TGTGCCAGCAGTCTAAAAGGACGGGGAGACTACGAGCAGTACTTC,CASSLKGRGDYEQYF
large,TRBD1,TRBV6-1,TRBJ2-3,TGTGCCAGCAGTGGACAGGGGGCTCCAGATACGCAGTATTTT,CASSGQGAPDTQYF
-,-,TRBV11-1,TRBJ1-4,TGTGCCAGCAGCGCCAGAAAGGGCAGGGTTAACGGCGATAATGAAAAACTGTTTTTT,CASSARKGRVNGDNEKLFF
-,-,TRBV28,TRBJ2-5,TGTGCCAGCAGTTCGTTTCTCGGGGAGACCCAGTACTTC,CASSSFLGETQYF
-,TRBD2,TRBV6-4,TRBJ2-3,TGTGCCAGCAGCAATAGCGGGGGGGCTTCAGATACGCAGTATTTT,CASSNSGGASDTQYF
-,-,TRBV6-5,TRBJ1-6,TGTGCCAGCAGTACATTCGGGACTGATAATTCACCCCTCCACTTT,CASSTFGTDNSPLHF
-,-,TRBV5-4,TRBJ2-7,TGTGCCAGCAGCATGGCCCCGGACAGCTACGAGCAGTACTTC,CASSMAPDSYEQYF
few,TRBD1,TRBV7-9,TRBJ1-6,TGTGCCAGCAGCCCCCTTCAACAGGGGAACAATTCACCCCTCCACTTT,CASSPLQQGNNSPLHF
-,TRBD1,TRBV13,TRBJ2-5,TGTGCCAGCAGCTCGACAGGGGCAGAGACCCAGTACTTC,CASSSTGAETQYF
once,TRBD2,TRBV14,TRBJ2-1,TGTGCCAGCAGCCAAGAGTTCGGACTAGCGGGGCCACTTTATGAGCAGTTCTTC,CASSQEFGLAGPLYEQFF
-,TRBD1,TRBV28,TRBJ2-7,TGTGCCAGCAGTTTTGTTCCCTCGACAGGGGGCGAGCAGTACTTC,CASSFVPSTGGEQYF
-,TRBD2,TRBV5-6,TRBJ2-7,TGTGCCAGCAGCTCCCTAGCGGGGGGGATCGACGAGCAGTACTTC,CASSSLAGGIDEQYF
once,TRBD1,TRBV5-1,TRBJ2-7,TGCGCCAGCGCCGCGGGGGGGACAGGGGGCTACGAGCAGTACTTC,CASAAGGTGGYEQYF
-,TRBD2,TRBV27,TRBJ2-1,TGTGCCAGCAGTTTAAGTCTAGCGGACTACAATGAGCAGTTCTTC,CASSLSLADYNEQFF
once,-,TRBV6-5,TRBJ2-1,TGTGCCAGCGGTCGCTTGGACAACTGGGATGAGCAGTTCTTC,CASGRLDNWDEQFF
-,-,TRBV2,TRBJ2-7,TGTGCCTACAGGAGGGGGGGGATTTCCTACGAGCAGTACTTC,CAYRRGGISYEQYF
-,-,TRBV5-6,TRBJ2-2,TGTGCCAGCAACAGGGACACCCTCGGGGAGCTGTTTTTT,CASNRDTLGELFF
-,-,TRBV30,TRBJ1-2,TGTGCCTGGAGTGAATTTCCGGGTGGCTACACCTTC,CAWSEFPGGYTF
once,-,TRBV11-2,TRBJ2-5,TGTGCCAGCAGCCAGTTGGGGCTAGCGAAAGAGACCCAGTACTTC,CASSQLGLAKETQYF
-,TRBD2,TRBV5-1,TRBJ2-2,TGCGCCAGCAGCTTATCAGGGAGGGACACCGGGGAGCTGTTTTTT,CASSLSGRDTGELFF
-,-,TRBV18,TRBJ1-1,TGTGCCAGCTCACATGGAGGGGAGGGCATGAACACTGAAGCTTTCTTT,CASSHGGEGMNTEAFF
-,TRBD2,TRBV9,TRBJ2-2,TGTGCCAGCAGCGCGCGGGGGGGCCTCACCGGGGAGCTGTTTTTT,CASSARGGLTGELFF
-,TRBD2,TRBV7-9,TRBJ2-5,TGTGCCAGCAGCTTATTAGCGGGAGAGGTAGAGACCCAGTACTTC,CASSLLAGEVETQYF
-,-,TRBV7-8,TRBJ1-4,TGTGCCAGCAGCTTAGTTCCTGCAACTAATGAAAAACTGTTTTTT,CASSLVPATNEKLFF
-,TRBD1,TRBV5-1,TRBJ2-5,TGCGCCAGCAGCTTGGGACAGGGACAAGAGACCCAGTACTTC,CASSLGQGQETQYF
-,TRBD1,TRBV23-1,TRBJ2-7,TGCGCCAGCAGTCAATCTGGACAGGTCTCCTACGAGCAGTACTTC,CASSQSGQVSYEQYF
few,TRBD1,TRBV5-1,TRBJ2-1,TGCGCCAGCAGTCCCCGGGACAGGGGAGTCGATGAGCAGTTCTTC,CASSPRDRGVDEQFF
once,TRBD2,TRBV5-1,TRBJ2-1,TGCGCCAGCAGGCCTGGACGAGGAAGCGGGAGCTGGGGTGAGCAGTTCTTC,CASRPGRGSGSWGEQFF
-,TRBD1,TRBV11-2,TRBJ2-7,TGTGCCAGCAGCTCCCCCCGGGACAGGCCTTACGAGCAGTACTTC,CASSSPRDRPYEQYF
-,TRBD2,TRBV28,TRBJ2-5,TGTGCCAGCAGTTTCGGAAGCGGGGGTTGGGGGATCCAGTACTTC,CASSFGSGGWGIQYF